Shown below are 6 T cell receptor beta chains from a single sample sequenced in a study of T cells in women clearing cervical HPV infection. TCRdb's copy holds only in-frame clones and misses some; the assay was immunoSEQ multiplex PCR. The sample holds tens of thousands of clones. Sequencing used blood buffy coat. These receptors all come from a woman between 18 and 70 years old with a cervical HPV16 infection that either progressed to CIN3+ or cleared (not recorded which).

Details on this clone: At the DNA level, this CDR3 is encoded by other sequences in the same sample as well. The sequenced part of the CDR3 DNA is TGCAGTGCTAGGAGGGGCACAGATACG. It encodes CSARRGTDT. In full, the CDR3 is CSARRGTDTQYF. The chain recombines TRBV20-1 with TRBJ2-3; tentative D call: TRBD2 (5 bases). The CDR3 extends 3 residues past the end of the read, so its final part is completed from the germline J gene. Deletions cut 3 bases from V and 1 base from J, with 5 bases between. The germline CDR1 and CDR2 sequences are DFQATT and SNEGSKA (reference sequence). The CDR3 has 12 amino acids.

This CDR3 reads CASSLDSGGGNTIYF. The CDR3 bases that were read are TGTGCCAGCAGCTTAGATTCCGGCGGTGGAAACACC. This chain links TRBV11-2 with TRBJ1-3; D gene uncertain. The read is 3 residues too short to cover the CDR3 end, so that end is filled in from the germline J gene. V shed 0 bases and J shed 3 bases, with 9 bases lying between them. The CDR3 totals 15 residues. The V gene's germline CDR1 is SGHAT and CDR2 FQNNGV.

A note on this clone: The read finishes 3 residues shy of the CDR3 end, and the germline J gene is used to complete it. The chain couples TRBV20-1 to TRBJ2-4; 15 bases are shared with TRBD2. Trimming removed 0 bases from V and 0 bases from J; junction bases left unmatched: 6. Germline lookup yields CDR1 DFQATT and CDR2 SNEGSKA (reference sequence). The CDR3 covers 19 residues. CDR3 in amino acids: CSARDPGTSGGRAKNIQYF. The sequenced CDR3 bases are TGCAGTGCTAGAGATCCCGGGACTAGCGGGGGGAGAGCCAAAAACATT.

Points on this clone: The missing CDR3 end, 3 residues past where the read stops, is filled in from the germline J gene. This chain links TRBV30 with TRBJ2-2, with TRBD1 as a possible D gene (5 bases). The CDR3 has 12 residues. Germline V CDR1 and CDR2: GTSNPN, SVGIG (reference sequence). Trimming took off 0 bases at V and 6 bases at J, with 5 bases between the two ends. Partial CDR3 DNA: TGTGCCTGGAGTGTAGGGGCCGGGGAG. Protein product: CAWSVGAGE. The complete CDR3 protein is CAWSVGAGELFF.

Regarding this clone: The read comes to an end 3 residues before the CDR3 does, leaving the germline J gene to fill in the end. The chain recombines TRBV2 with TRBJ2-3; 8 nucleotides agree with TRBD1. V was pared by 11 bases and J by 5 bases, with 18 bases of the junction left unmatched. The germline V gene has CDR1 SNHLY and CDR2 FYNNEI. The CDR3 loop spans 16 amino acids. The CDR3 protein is CAGSGGEVVQGDTQYF. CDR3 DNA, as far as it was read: TGTGCCGGCTCAGGGGGCGAGGTAGTCCAGGGAGATACG.

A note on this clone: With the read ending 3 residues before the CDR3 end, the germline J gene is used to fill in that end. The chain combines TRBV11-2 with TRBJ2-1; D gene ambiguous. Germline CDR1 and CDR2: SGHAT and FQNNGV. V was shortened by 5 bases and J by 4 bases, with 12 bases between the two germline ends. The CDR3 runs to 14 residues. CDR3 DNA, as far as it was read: TGTGCCAGCAGCCCTAGGATGGAATACAATGAG. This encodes CASSPRMEYNE. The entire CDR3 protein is CASSPRMEYNEQFF.